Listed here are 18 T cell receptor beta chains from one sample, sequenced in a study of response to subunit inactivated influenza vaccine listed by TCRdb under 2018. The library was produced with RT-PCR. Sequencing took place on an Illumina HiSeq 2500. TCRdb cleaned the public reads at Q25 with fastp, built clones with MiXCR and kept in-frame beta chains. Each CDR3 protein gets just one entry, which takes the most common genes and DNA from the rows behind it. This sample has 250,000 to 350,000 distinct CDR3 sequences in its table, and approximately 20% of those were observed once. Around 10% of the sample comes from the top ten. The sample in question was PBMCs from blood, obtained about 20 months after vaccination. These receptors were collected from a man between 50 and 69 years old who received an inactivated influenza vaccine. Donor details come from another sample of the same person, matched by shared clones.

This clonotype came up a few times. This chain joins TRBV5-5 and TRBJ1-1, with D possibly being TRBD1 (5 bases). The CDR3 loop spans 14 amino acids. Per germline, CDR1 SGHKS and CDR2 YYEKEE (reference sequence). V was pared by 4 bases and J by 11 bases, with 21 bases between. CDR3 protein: CASSVRWDRLYAFF. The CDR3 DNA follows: TGTGCCAGCAGCGTCCGATGGGACCGGCTCTACGCTTTCTTT.

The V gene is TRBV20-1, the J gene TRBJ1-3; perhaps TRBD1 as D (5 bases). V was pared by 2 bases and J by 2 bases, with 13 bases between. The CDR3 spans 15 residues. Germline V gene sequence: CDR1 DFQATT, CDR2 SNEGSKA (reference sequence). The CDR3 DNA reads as TGCAGTGCTAGACATATGAGGGGTGCTGGAAACACCATATATTTT. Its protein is CSARHMRGAGNTIYF.

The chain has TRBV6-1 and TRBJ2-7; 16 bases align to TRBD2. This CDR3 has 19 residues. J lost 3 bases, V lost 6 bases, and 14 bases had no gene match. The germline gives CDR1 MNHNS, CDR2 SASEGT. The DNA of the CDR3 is TGTGCCAGCAGACCTAAGGGACTAGCGGGGGGGACATCATTCTACGAGCAGTACTTC. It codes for CASRPKGLAGGTSFYEQYF.

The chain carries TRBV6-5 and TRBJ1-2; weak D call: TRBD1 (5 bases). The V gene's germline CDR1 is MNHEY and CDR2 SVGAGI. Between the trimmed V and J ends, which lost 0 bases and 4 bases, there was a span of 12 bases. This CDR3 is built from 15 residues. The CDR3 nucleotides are TGTGCCAGCAGTTACTCGATAGTCGGGGGCTATGGCTACACCTTC. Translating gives CASSYSIVGGYGYTF.

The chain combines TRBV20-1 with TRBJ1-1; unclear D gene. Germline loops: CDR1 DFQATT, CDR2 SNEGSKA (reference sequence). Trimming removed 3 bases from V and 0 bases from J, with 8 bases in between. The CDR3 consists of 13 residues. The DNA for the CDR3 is TGCAGTGCTAGTCTGGTCATGAACACTGAAGCTTTCTTT. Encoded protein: CSASLVMNTEAFF.

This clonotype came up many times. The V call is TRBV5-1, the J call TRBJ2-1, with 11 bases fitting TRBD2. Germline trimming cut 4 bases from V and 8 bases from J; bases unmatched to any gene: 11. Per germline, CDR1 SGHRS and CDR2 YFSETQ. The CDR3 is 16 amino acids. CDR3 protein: CASSGWGSGGAYEQFF. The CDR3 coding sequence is TGCGCCAGCAGCGGCTGGGGTAGCGGGGGGGCCTATGAGCAGTTCTTC.

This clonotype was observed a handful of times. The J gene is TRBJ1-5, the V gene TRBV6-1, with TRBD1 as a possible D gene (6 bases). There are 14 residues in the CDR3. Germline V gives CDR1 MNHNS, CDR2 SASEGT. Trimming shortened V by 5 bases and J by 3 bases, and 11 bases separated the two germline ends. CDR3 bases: TGTGCCAGCAGTCATGGACAGTACAATCAGCCCCAGCATTTT. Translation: CASSHGQYNQPQHF.

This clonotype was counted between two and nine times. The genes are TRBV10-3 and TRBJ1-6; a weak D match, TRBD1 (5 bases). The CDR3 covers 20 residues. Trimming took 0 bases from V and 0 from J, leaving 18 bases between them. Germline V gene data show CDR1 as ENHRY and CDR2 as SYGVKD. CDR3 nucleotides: TGTGCCATCAGTGAGTCATCCACAGGCGCCACTAGCTCCTATAATTCACCCCTCCACTTT. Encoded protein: CAISESSTGATSSYNSPLHF.

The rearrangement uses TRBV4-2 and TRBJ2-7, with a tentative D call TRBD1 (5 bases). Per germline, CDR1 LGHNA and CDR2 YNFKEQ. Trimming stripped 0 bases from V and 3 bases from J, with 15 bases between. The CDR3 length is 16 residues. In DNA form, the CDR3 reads TGTGCCAGCAGCCAAGAGCTGGGGCAGGGTAACTACGAGCAGTACTTC. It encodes CASSQELGQGNYEQYF.

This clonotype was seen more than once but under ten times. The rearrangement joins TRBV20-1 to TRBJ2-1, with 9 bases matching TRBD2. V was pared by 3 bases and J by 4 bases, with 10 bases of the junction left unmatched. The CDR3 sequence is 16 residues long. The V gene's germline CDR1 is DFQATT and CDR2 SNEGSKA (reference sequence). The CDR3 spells CSARDRSGGGYNEQFF. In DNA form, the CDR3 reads TGCAGTGCTAGGGATCGTAGCGGGGGAGGTTACAATGAGCAGTTCTTC.

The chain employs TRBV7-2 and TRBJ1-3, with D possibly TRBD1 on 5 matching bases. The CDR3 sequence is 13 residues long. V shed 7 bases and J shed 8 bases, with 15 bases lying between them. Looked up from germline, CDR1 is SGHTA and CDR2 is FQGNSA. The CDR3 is CASTKERGHTIYF. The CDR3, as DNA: TGTGCCAGCACCAAGGAAAGGGGACACACCATATATTTT.

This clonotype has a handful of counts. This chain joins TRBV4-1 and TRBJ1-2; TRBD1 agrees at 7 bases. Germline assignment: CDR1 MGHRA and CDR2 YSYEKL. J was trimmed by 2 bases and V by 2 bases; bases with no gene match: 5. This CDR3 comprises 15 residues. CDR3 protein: CASSQPLTGNYGYTF. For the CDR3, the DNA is TGCGCCAGCAGCCAACCGTTGACAGGGAACTATGGCTACACCTTC.

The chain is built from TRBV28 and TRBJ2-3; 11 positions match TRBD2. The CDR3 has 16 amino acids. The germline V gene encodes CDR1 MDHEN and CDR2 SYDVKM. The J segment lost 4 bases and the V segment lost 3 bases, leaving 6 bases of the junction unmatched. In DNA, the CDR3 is TGTGCCAGCAGTTTTAGACTAGCGGGGTGGGCAGATACGCAGTATTTT. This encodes CASSFRLAGWADTQYF. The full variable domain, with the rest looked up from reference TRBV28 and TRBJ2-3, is DVKVTQSSRYLVKRTGEKVFLECVQDMDHENMFWYRQDPGLGLRLIYFSYDVKMKEKGDIPEGYSVSREKKERFSLILESASTNQTSMYLCASSFRLAGWADTQYFGPGTRLTVL.

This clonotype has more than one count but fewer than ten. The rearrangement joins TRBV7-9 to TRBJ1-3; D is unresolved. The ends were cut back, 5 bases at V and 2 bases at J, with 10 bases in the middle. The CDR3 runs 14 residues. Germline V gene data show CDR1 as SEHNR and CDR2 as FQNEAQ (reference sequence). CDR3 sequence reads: CASSVEGTGNTIYF. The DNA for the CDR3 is TGTGCCAGCAGCGTGGAGGGTACTGGAAACACCATATATTTT.

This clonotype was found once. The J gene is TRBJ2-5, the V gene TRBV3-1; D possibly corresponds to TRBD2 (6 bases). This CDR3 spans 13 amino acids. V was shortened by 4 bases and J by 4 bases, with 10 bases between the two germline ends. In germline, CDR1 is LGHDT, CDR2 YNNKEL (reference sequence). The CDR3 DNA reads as TGTGCCAGCAGCCGGGACTTGAGAGAGACCCAGTACTTC. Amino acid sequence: CASSRDLRETQYF.

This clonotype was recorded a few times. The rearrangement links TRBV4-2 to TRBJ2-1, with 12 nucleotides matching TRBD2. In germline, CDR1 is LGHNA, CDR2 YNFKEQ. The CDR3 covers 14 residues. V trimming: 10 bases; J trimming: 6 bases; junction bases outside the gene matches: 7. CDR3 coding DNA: TGTGCCACCGGGCTAGCGGGAGGGGGCAATGAGCAGTTCTTC. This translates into CATGLAGGGNEQFF.

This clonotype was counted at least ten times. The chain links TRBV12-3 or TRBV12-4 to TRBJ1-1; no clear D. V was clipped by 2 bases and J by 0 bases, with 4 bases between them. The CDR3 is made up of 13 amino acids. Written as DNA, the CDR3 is TGTGCCAGCAGTTTACCGATGAACACTGAAGCTTTCTTT. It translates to CASSLPMNTEAFF.

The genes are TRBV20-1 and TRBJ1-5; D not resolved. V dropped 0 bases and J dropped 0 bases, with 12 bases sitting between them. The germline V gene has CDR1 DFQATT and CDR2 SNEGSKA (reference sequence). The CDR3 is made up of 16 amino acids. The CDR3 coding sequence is TGCAGTGCTAGAGATCTCGGGAGTTATAGCAATCAGCCCCAGCATTTT. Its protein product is CSARDLGSYSNQPQHF.